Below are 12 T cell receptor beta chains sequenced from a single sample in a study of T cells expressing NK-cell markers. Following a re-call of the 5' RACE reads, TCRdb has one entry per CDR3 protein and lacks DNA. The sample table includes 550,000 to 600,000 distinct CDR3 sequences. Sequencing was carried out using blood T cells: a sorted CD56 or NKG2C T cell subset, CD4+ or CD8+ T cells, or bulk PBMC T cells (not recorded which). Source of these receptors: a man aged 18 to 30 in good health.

The CDR3 spells CASSHRAQGGELFF. This sequence joins TRBV7-9 and TRBJ2-2; TCRdb selects TRBD2, and the lack of DNA leaves this call unchecked. The CDR3 has 14 residues. Germline loops: CDR1 SEHNR, CDR2 FQNEAQ (reference sequence).

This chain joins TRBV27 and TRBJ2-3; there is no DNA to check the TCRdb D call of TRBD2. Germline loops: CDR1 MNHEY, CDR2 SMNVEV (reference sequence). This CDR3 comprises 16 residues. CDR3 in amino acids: CASGSGGGRSGDTQYF.

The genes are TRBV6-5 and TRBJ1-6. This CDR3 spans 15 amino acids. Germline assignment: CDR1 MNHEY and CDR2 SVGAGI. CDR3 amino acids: CASSYRQTDNSPLHF.

The CDR3 loop reads CSARAPGPEHNQETQYF. V and J are TRBV20-1 and TRBJ2-5; checking the TCRdb D call of TRBD2 is not possible without DNA. The CDR3 loop spans 17 amino acids. Germline CDR1 reads DFQATT; CDR2 reads SNEGSKA (reference sequence).

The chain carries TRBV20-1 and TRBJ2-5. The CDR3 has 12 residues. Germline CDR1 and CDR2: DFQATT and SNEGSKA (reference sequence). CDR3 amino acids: CSSPTATETQYF.

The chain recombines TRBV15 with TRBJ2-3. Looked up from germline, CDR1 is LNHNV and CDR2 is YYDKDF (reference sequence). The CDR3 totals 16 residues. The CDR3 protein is CATSRDSTLSTDTQYF.

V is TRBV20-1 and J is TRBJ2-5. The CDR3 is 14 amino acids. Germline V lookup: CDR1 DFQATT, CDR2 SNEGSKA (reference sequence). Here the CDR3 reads CSASKGIPQETQYF.

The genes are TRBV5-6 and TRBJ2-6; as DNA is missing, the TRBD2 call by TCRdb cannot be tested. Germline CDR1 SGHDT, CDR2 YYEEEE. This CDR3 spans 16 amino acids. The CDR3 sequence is CASSGLAGAGANVLTF.

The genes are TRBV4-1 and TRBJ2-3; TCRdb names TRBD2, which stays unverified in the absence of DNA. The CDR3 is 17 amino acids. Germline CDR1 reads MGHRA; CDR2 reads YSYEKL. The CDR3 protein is CASSRPMGSHSTDTQYF.

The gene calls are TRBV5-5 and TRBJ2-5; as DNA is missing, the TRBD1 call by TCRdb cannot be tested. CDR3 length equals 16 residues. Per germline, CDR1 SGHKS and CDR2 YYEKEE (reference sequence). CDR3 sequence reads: CASSLGAETLQETQYF.

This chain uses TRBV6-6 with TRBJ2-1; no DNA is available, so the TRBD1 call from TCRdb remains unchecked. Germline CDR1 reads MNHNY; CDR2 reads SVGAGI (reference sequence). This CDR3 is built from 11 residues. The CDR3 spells CATTGGHEQFF.

The CDR3 protein is CASPTRRKGTWNTEAFF. This chain links TRBV5-1 with TRBJ1-1. The CDR3 sequence is 17 residues long. Germline values: CDR1 SGHRS, CDR2 YFSETQ.